The 32 T cell receptor beta chains below come from one sample, sequenced in a study of blood T cells in healthy people across ages. Combining a sample-barcoded 5' primer with a J-beta primer mix, a second PCR ran for roughly 7 to 11 cycles. In TCRdb, the 5' RACE reads were re-called with MiXCR into one record per CDR3 protein. The table shows more than 1.4 million distinct CDR3 sequences, with 42% occurring only once. Material for sequencing was blood. All receptors come from a young woman in good health.

The V gene is TRBV4-2, the J gene TRBJ1-4; TRBD1 matches 7 bases. Germline V gene lookup returns CDR1 LGHNA and CDR2 YNFKEQ. This CDR3 has 16 residues. V dropped 1 base and J dropped 5; count of bases not matched to a gene: 7. The CDR3 region is CASSQGSGQQNEKLFF. Written as DNA, the CDR3 is TGTGCCAGCAGCCAAGGATCGGGACAGCAAAATGAAAAACTGTTTTTT.

This clonotype has only a few counts. The V gene is TRBV9, the J gene TRBJ2-1; TRBD2 matches at 7 bases. CDR3 length: 15 amino acids. Germline V gene lookup returns CDR1 SGDLS and CDR2 YYNGEE. V trimming: 0 bases; J trimming: 8 bases; junction bases outside the gene matches: 8. CDR3 in DNA: TGTGCCAGCAGCGTAGGACTAGCTACAACGTATGAGCAGTTCTTC. Encoded protein: CASSVGLATTYEQFF. The complete variable domain, with remaining parts taken from reference TRBV9 and TRBJ2-1, reads DSGVTQTPKHLITATGQRVTLRCSPRSGDLSVYWYQQSLDQGLQFLIQYYNGEERAKGNILERFSAQQFPDLHSELNLSSLELGDSALYFCASSVGLATTYEQFFGPGTRLTVL.

CDR3 nucleotide sequence: TGTGCCAGCTCACCACCCCAGGACAGTGGGGTCTACGAGCAGTACTTC. Protein product: CASSPPQDSGVYEQYF. The chain is built from TRBV18 and TRBJ2-7; D possibly corresponds to TRBD1 (6 bases). The germline gives CDR1 KGHSH, CDR2 LQKENI. The CDR3 extends over 16 amino acids. V lost 0 bases and J 3 bases, leaving 15 bases between the germline ends.

Only a few counts were recorded for this clonotype. Sequence at one end of the junction differs from germline and may be a read error. V gene TRBV7-9 combines with J gene TRBJ1-2, with 8 bases identical to TRBD1. Germline V lookup: CDR1 SEHNR, CDR2 FQNEAQ (reference sequence). The length of the CDR3 is 20 residues. The CDR3 DNA reads as TGTGCCGGCAGCTTGGACAGGGACACGGGGTATCAGAGACTTTTCTATGGCTACACCTTC. Protein sequence: CAGSLDRDTGYQRLFYGYTF.

The chain joins TRBV19 to TRBJ2-3, with unresolved D. Trimming took 6 bases from V and 4 from J, leaving 17 bases between them. This CDR3 is built from 15 residues. Germline V gene lookup returns CDR1 LNHDA and CDR2 SQIVND (reference sequence). CDR3 loop: CASSSQVLAPDTQYF. The CDR3 DNA reads as TGTGCCAGTAGCTCCCAAGTGTTAGCTCCAGATACGCAGTATTTT.

The genes are TRBV20-1 and TRBJ1-6; 7 nucleotides agree with TRBD1. The CDR3 loop spans 18 amino acids. The V gene end was trimmed by 0 bases and the J gene end by 0 bases; junction bases not matched to a gene: 8. Germline lookup yields CDR1 DFQATT and CDR2 SNEGSKA (reference sequence). CDR3: CSAREVKGANSYNSPLHF. DNA of the CDR3: TGCAGTGCTAGAGAGGTCAAGGGGGCTAACTCCTATAATTCACCCCTCCACTTT.

This clonotype showed up just a few times. This chain connects TRBV4-2 to TRBJ2-5, with TRBD2 identical over 8 bases. CDR3 length: 14 residues. Germline V gene sequence: CDR1 LGHNA, CDR2 YNFKEQ. The V segment lost 4 bases and the J segment 3 bases; nucleotides outside the gene matches: 4. In DNA form, the CDR3 reads TGTGCCAGCAGCCCAATTAGCGGGGAAGAGACCCAGTACTTC. Translating gives CASSPISGEETQYF.

The table lists this clonotype with many counts. The V call is TRBV20-1, the J call TRBJ2-7; 13 bases are a match to TRBD2. This CDR3 has 14 residues. V was pared by 2 bases and J by 4 bases, with 2 bases of the junction left unmatched. CDR1 is DFQATT, CDR2 SNEGSKA, per germline (reference sequence). CDR3 bases: TGCAGTGCTAGAAGGACTAGCGGGAGTTACGAGCAGTACTTC. Translating gives CSARRTSGSYEQYF.

Here the CDR3 DNA reads TGTGCCAGCAGCCTGGGGGAGCGGGCCGGGGAGCTGTTTTTT. Its translation: CASSLGERAGELFF. The chain has TRBV7-9 and TRBJ2-2; TRBD2 might be the D (6 bases). The V end was cut by 5 bases, the J end by 6 bases, with 13 bases between. This CDR3 region has 14 residues. The V gene's germline CDR1 is SEHNR and CDR2 FQNEAQ (reference sequence).

J is TRBJ2-7 and V is TRBV7-2, with 9 bases aligning to TRBD2. CDR1 is SGHTA and CDR2 is FQGNSA in the germline V gene. With 5 bases clipped from V and 3 bases from J, the junction kept 5 bases outside the gene matches. This CDR3 is built from 14 residues. For the CDR3, the DNA is TGTGCCAGCAGCGCTGGCGGGAGGGGCTACGAGCAGTACTTC. Its protein product is CASSAGGRGYEQYF.

This clonotype was counted once. V is TRBV6-5 and J is TRBJ2-1, with TRBD1 as a possible D gene (6 bases). Gene TRBJ2-7 matches the end of the DNA better, so the J call may be wrong. The germline CDR1 and CDR2 sequences are MNHEY and SVGAGI. The CDR3 extends over 14 amino acids. The chain's CDR3 is CARTSLDSNNEQYF. The CDR3 DNA reads TGTGCCAGAACCTCCCTGGACAGTAACAATGAGCAGTACTTC.

In this sample, this clonotype turned up a few times. The gene calls are TRBV12-3 or TRBV12-4 and TRBJ1-6; 11 bases line up with TRBD1. V lost 5 bases and J lost 10; bases outside the gene matches: 7. The CDR3 totals 15 residues. The CDR3 bases are TGTGCCAGCAGTCCAGGGACAGGGGGTGTATCACCCCTCCACTTT. It is translated as CASSPGTGGVSPLHF.

The rearrangement uses TRBV6-5 and TRBJ2-7; TRBD2 aligns across 10 bases. V shed 7 bases, J shed 3 bases, and the junction held 6 bases outside the gene matches. This CDR3 has 14 residues. Germline V gene lookup returns CDR1 MNHEY and CDR2 SVGAGI. The DNA for the CDR3 is TGTGCCAGCACCAAAATAGCGGGAGGCTACGAGCAGTACTTC. Protein product: CASTKIAGGYEQYF.

CDR3 nucleotide sequence: TGTGCCAGCAACCAAGGGGGGGTTGGTCAGCCCCAGCATTTT. Translating gives CASNQGGVGQPQHF. The chain links TRBV12-3 or TRBV12-4 to TRBJ1-5; a possible D gene is TRBD1 (6 bases). Trimming left V 7 bases short and J 6 bases short, with 16 bases between. CDR3 size: 14 residues.

The genes are TRBV6-2 or TRBV6-3 and TRBJ1-2; D gene unclear. This CDR3 is built from 11 residues. V dropped 2 bases and J dropped 8 bases, with 6 bases sitting between them. In germline, CDR1 is MNHEY, CDR2 SVGEGT. CDR3 nucleotides: TGTGCCAGCAGTTACGATGGGGGCTACACCTTC. It encodes CASSYDGGYTF.

This clonotype was counted only a few times. V usage is TRBV28 and J usage is TRBJ2-4; either TRBD1 or TRBD2 may fit D (5 bases each). Per the germline V gene, CDR1 is MDHEN and CDR2 is SYDVKM. The V and J ends lost 8 bases and 0 bases respectively, with 17 bases between them. The CDR3 extends over 16 amino acids. The CDR3: CASLDSGDLAKNIQYF. The CDR3 DNA reads TGTGCCAGCCTCGACAGTGGGGACCTAGCCAAAAACATTCAGTACTTC.

The chain carries TRBV7-3 and TRBJ2-1, with D perhaps matching TRBD2 (5 bases). Germline values: CDR1 SGHTA, CDR2 FQGTGA. This CDR3 spans 15 amino acids. The V gene lost 1 base and the J gene lost 7 bases, with 14 bases spanning the gap. The DNA of the CDR3 is TGTGCCAGCAGCTTAAAGGACTCCTTAAAGAATGAGCAGTTCTTC. Amino acids: CASSLKDSLKNEQFF.

In its sample, this clonotype was seen a few times. This rearrangement joins TRBV12-3 or TRBV12-4 to TRBJ1-5; D is unresolved. The V and J ends lost 3 bases and 0 bases respectively, with 15 bases between them. The CDR3 covers 17 residues. In nucleotides, the CDR3 is TGTGCCAGCAGTTTGGGGTTCGGGGTCCATAGCAATCAGCCCCAGCATTTT. The encoded protein is CASSLGFGVHSNQPQHF.

This clonotype came up a few times. The genes are TRBV6-1 and TRBJ1-5; 11 bases match TRBD1. Germline-derived CDR1 and CDR2 are MNHNS and SASEGT. J gave up 0 bases and V 7 bases, and 2 bases lay outside the gene matches. The CDR3 length is 15 residues. CDR3 in DNA: TGTGCCAGCAACGGACAGGGGGCTAGCAATCAGCCCCAGCATTTT. It specifies CASNGQGASNQPQHF.

The chain is built from TRBV4-1 and TRBJ2-4, with D possibly TRBD2 on 5 matching bases. The CDR3 covers 15 residues. Germline CDR1 MGHRA, CDR2 YSYEKL. The V gene lost 5 bases and the J gene lost 1 base, with 12 bases spanning the gap. CDR3 sequence (DNA): TGCGCCAGCAGCAATAGCGTCTCCGCCAAAAACATTCAGTACTTC. Its translation: CASSNSVSAKNIQYF.

This clonotype was seen more than once but under ten times. This chain uses TRBV6-5 with TRBJ1-2; unclear D gene. The V and J ends lost 6 bases and 2 bases respectively, with 13 bases between them. CDR1 MNHEY and CDR2 SVGAGI come from the germline V gene. The CDR3 is made up of 14 amino acids. The CDR3 coding sequence is TGTGCCAGCAGCTCTCCCCCCCGGAACTATGGCTACACCTTC. Amino acids: CASSSPPRNYGYTF.

This clonotype was observed a handful of times. V and J are TRBV7-9 and TRBJ1-4; D is ambiguous. Between the trimmed V and J ends, which lost 4 bases and 8 bases, there was a span of 5 bases. The CDR3 length is 11 residues. CDR1 and CDR2 from the germline V gene are SEHNR and FQNEAQ (reference sequence). The chain's CDR3 is CASSSAEKLFF. The CDR3 DNA reads TGTGCCAGCAGCTCCGCCGAAAAACTGTTTTTT.

This clonotype occurred a few times. The chain links TRBV25-1 to TRBJ2-1, with 11 nucleotides matching TRBD2. The ends lost 6 bases at V and 7 bases at J; junction bases unmatched: 17. Germline CDR1 MGHDK, CDR2 SYGVNS. This CDR3 region has 18 residues. The CDR3 coding sequence is TGTGCCAGCAGCCCATTATTGGGACTAGCGGCAGAGGTGAATGAGCAGTTCTTC. Residues: CASSPLLGLAAEVNEQFF.

This clonotype has more than one count but fewer than ten. The CDR3 here is CASSLSRVATETQYF. In nucleotides, the CDR3 is TGTGCCAGCAGCTTAAGTCGCGTAGCGACGGAGACCCAGTACTTC. The chain uses TRBV7-9 and TRBJ2-5, with D tentatively TRBD2 (5 bases). Trimming took off 2 bases at V and 5 bases at J, with 15 bases between the two ends. Germline assignment: CDR1 SEHNR and CDR2 FQNEAQ (reference sequence). The CDR3 is 15 residues long.

This clonotype was seen more than once but under ten times. V is TRBV3-1 and J is TRBJ2-3; the match to TRBD2 covers 9 bases. With 4 bases clipped from V and 0 bases from J, the junction kept 5 bases outside the gene matches. The germline gives CDR1 LGHDT, CDR2 YNNKEL (reference sequence). CDR3 size: 16 residues. The CDR3: CASSPRLAASTDTQYF. CDR3 bases: TGTGCCAGCAGCCCTCGACTAGCGGCTAGCACAGATACGCAGTATTTT.

The chain recombines TRBV7-6 with TRBJ1-5; 7 bases map to TRBD1. With 5 bases clipped from V and 0 bases from J, the junction kept 13 bases outside the gene matches. CDR1 and CDR2 (germline): SGHVS, FNYEAQ. The CDR3 spans 18 residues. CDR3 DNA sequence: TGTGCCAGCAGCCAATGGGACAGAGCCCGGAATAGCAATCAGCCCCAGCATTTT. It encodes CASSQWDRARNSNQPQHF.

This clonotype has only a few counts. The rearrangement uses TRBV28 and TRBJ1-5; the D is unclear. The CDR3 sequence is 13 residues long. V lost 7 bases, J lost 2 bases, and 9 bases lay in between. Germline loops: CDR1 MDHEN, CDR2 SYDVKM. CDR3: CASNRGGNQPQHF. The CDR3 DNA follows: TGTGCCAGCAACAGAGGTGGCAATCAGCCCCAGCATTTT. The entire variable domain, with the rest obtained from reference TRBV28 and TRBJ1-5, is as follows: DVKVTQSSRYLVKRTGEKVFLECVQDMDHENMFWYRQDPGLGLRLIYFSYDVKMKEKGDIPEGYSVSREKKERFSLILESASTNQTSMYLCASNRGGNQPQHFGDGTRLSIL.

This clonotype was picked up a small number of times. The V and J genes are TRBV6-5 and TRBJ1-2; D not resolved. Deletions cut 8 bases from V and 2 bases from J, with 24 bases between. The CDR3 totals 17 residues. CDR1 and CDR2 from the germline V gene are MNHEY and SVGAGI. Written as DNA, the CDR3 is TGTGCCAGCTACCGCATCCGATTAGCAGACTACAACTATGGCTACACCTTC. Translated, it gives CASYRIRLADYNYGYTF.

This clonotype was seen just once. The rearrangement uses TRBV4-2 and TRBJ2-1, with 8 bases matching TRBD2. The CDR3 is made up of 17 amino acids. Germline CDR1 and CDR2: LGHNA and YNFKEQ. The V gene end was trimmed by 4 bases and the J gene end by 8 bases; junction bases not matched to a gene: 16. CDR3 region: CASSPLTSGRPLDEQFF. The CDR3 DNA follows: TGTGCCAGCAGCCCCCTCACTAGCGGACGTCCCCTCGATGAGCAGTTCTTC.

The V gene is TRBV12-3 or TRBV12-4, the J gene TRBJ1-6; TRBD1 might be the D (5 bases). The V end was cut by 5 bases, the J end by 2 bases, with 19 bases between. This CDR3 region has 18 residues. The DNA of the CDR3 is TGTGCCAGCAGTATTAGAGTGGTCCGGGGGGCCTATAATTCACCCCTCCACTTT. This translates into CASSIRVVRGAYNSPLHF.

This clonotype was counted many times. The V call is TRBV29-1, the J call TRBJ2-7; D possibly corresponds to TRBD2 (6 bases). There are 15 residues in the CDR3. Germline assignment: CDR1 SQVTM and CDR2 ANQGSEA. The germline V and J ends were trimmed by 6 bases and 3 bases, with 21 bases remaining between them. The CDR3 DNA sequence: TGCAGCGTGACAAACCCGGGACTGACCTACTACGAGCAGTACTTC. Encoded protein: CSVTNPGLTYYEQYF.

V gene TRBV30 combines with J gene TRBJ2-1, with D possibly called TRBD1 or TRBD2 (6 bases each). The ends were cut back, 0 bases at V and 2 bases at J, with 11 bases in the middle. This CDR3 spans 15 amino acids. Per germline, CDR1 GTSNPN and CDR2 SVGIG (reference sequence). CDR3 region: CAWSVPGGPYNEQFF. In nucleotides, the CDR3 is TGTGCCTGGAGTGTACCCGGGGGCCCCTACAATGAGCAGTTCTTC.